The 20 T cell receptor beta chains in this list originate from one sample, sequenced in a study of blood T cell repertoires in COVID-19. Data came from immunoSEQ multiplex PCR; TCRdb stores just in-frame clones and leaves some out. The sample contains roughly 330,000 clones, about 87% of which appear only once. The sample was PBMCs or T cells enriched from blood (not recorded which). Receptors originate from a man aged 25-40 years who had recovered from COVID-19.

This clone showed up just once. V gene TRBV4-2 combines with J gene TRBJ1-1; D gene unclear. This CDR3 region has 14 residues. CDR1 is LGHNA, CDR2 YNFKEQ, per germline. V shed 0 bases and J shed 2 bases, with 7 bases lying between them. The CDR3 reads CASSQDWRNTEAFF. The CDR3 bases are TGTGCCAGCAGCCAAGATTGGAGAAACACTGAAGCTTTCTTT.

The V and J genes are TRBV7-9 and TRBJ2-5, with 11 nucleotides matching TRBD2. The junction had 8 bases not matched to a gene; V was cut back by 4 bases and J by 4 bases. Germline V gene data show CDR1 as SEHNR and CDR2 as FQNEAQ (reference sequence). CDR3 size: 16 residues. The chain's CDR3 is CASSSPGLAEAETQYF. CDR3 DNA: TGTGCCAGCAGCTCACCGGGACTAGCGGAAGCAGAGACCCAGTACTTC.

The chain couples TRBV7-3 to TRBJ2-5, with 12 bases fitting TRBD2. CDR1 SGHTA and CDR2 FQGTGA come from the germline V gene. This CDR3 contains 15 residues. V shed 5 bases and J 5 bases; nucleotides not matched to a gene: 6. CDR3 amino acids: CASSMTSGGGETQYF. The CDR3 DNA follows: TGTGCCAGCAGCATGACTAGCGGGGGTGGGGAGACCCAGTACTTC.

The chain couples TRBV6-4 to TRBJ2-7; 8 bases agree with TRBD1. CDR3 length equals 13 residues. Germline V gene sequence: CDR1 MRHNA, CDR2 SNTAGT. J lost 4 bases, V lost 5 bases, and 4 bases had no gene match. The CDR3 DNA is TGTGCCAGCAGTCCCGACAGGGGTTACGAGCAGTACTTC. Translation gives CASSPDRGYEQYF.

The CDR3: CASAGAWGNQPQHF. DNA for the CDR3: TGTGCCAGCGCGGGGGCGTGGGGCAATCAGCCCCAGCATTTT. This chain connects TRBV6-5 to TRBJ1-5, with D possibly matching TRBD1 (6 bases). The CDR3 runs to 14 residues. The V gene's germline CDR1 is MNHEY and CDR2 SVGAGI. Trimming removed 8 bases at V and 2 bases at J, with 13 bases between.

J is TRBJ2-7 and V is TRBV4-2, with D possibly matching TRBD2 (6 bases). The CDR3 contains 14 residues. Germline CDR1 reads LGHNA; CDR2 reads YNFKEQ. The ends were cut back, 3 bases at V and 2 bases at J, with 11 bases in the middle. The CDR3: CASSQSGQAYEQYF. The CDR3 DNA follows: TGTGCCAGCAGCCAGAGCGGGCAAGCCTACGAGCAGTACTTC.

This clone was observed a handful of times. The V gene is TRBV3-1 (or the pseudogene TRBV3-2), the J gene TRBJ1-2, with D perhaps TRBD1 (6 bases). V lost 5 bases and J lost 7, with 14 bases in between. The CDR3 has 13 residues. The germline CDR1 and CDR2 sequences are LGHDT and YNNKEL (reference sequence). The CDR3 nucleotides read TGTGCCAGCAGCTCGACAGGAGTGGCTGGCTACACCTTC. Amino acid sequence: CASSSTGVAGYTF.

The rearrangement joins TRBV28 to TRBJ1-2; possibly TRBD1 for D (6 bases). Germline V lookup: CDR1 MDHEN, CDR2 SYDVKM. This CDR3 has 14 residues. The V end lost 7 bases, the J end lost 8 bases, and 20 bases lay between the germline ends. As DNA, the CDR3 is TGTGCCAGCACCCGGGGGGGCGCAATAGAGGGCTACACCTTC. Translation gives CASTRGGAIEGYTF.

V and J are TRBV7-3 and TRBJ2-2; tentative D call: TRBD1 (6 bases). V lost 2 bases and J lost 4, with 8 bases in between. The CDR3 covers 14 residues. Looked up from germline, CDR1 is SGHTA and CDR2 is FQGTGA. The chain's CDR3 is CASSLGQITGELFF. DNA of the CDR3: TGTGCCAGCAGCTTAGGACAGATCACCGGGGAGCTGTTTTTT. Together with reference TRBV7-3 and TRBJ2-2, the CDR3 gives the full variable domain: GAGVSQTPSNKVTEKGKYVELRCDPISGHTALYWYRQSLGQGPEFLIYFQGTGAADDSGLPNDRFFAVRPEGSVSTLKIQRTERGDSAVYLCASSLGQITGELFFGEGSRLTVL.

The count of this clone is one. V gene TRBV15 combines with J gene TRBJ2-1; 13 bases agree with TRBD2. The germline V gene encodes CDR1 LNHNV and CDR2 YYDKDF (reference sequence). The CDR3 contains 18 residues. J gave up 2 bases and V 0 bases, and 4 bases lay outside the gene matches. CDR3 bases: TGTGCCACCAGCAGAGATCGACTAGCGGGGGGTACCTACAATGAGCAGTTCTTC. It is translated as CATSRDRLAGGTYNEQFF.

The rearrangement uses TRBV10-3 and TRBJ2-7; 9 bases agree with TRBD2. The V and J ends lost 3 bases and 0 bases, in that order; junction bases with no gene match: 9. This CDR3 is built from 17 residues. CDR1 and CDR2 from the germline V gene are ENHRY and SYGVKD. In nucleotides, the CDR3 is TGTGCCATCAGTGATTCCCGACTAGCGGCGCTCTCCTACGAGCAGTACTTC. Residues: CAISDSRLAALSYEQYF.

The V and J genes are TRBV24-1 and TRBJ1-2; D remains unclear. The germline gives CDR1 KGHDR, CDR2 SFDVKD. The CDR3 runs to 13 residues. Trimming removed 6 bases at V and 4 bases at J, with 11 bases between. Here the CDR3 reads CATSYPGSYGYTF. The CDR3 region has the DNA TGTGCCACCAGTTATCCCGGGAGCTATGGCTACACCTTC.

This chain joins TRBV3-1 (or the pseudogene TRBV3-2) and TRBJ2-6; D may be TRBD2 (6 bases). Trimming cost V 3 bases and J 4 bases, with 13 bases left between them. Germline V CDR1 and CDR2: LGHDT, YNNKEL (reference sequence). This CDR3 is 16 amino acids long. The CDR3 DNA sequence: TGTGCCAGCAGCCATCCGGGGGACGCAGGGGCCAACGTCCTGACTTTC. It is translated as CASSHPGDAGANVLTF.

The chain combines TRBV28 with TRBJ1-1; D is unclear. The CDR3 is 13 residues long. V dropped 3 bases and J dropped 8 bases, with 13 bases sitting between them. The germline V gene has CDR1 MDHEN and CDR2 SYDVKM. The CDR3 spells CASSLAPAVEAFF. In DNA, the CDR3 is TGTGCCAGCAGTTTGGCCCCGGCGGTAGAAGCTTTCTTT.

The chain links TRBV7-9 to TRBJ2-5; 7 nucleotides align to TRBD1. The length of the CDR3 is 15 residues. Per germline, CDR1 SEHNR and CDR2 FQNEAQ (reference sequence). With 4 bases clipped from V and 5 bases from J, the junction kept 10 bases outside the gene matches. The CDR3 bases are TGTGCCAGCAGCTCCAGACAGGGCGGCGGCGAGACCCAGTACTTC. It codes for CASSSRQGGGETQYF.

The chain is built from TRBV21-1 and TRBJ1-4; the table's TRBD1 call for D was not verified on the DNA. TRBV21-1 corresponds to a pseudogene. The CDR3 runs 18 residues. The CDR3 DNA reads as TGTGCCAGCAGCAAAAAAGGGCCCATCTCAGGGCCGAATGAAAAACTGTTTTTT. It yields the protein CASSKKGPISGPNEKLFF.

CDR3 protein: CASSMLGTGANVLTF. The DNA for the CDR3 is TGTGCCAGTAGTATGCTAGGTACTGGGGCCAACGTCCTGACTTTC. The chain carries TRBV19 and TRBJ2-6; D not resolved. This CDR3 spans 15 amino acids. The germline V and J ends were trimmed by 3 bases and 2 bases, with 8 bases remaining between them. Germline CDR1 reads LNHDA; CDR2 reads SQIVND (reference sequence).

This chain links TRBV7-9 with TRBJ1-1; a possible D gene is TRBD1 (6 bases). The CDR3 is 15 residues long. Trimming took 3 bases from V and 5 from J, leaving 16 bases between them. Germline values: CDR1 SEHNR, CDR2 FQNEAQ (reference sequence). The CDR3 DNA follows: TGTGCCAGCAGCTTTCGAGGGGGTGGTCAAACTGAAGCTTTCTTT. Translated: CASSFRGGGQTEAFF.

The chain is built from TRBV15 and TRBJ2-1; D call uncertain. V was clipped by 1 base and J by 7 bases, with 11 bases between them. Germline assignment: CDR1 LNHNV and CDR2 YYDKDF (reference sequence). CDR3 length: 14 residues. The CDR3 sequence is CATSRVSEINEQFF. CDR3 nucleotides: TGTGCCACCAGCAGAGTTTCGGAGATAAATGAGCAGTTCTTC.

In nucleotides, the CDR3 is TGTGCCAGCTCACCAGGGACAGGGATTGAGCAGTTCTTC. It translates to CASSPGTGIEQFF. The rearrangement links TRBV18 to TRBJ2-1, with 9 bases that match TRBD1. With V trimmed by 2 bases and J by 9 bases, 2 bases remained unmatched. This CDR3 spans 13 amino acids. Looked up from germline, CDR1 is KGHSH and CDR2 is LQKENI.